The T cell receptor beta chain under discussion was sequenced for a study of OX40 agonist ivuxolimab in advanced cancers. Study-level background: Patients' therapy was ivuxolimab, an antibody that acts as an agonist of OX40 (CD134). Hepatocellular carcinoma, melanoma, renal cell or head and neck cancer occurred in dose-escalation patients. Males comprised roughly four fifths of the group, whose mean age was approximately 60 years (range 23 to 79).

There are 16 residues in the CDR3. The V and J ends lost 1 base and 4 bases, in that order; junction bases with no gene match: 10. Germline CDR1 reads LNHDA; CDR2 reads SQIVND (reference sequence). TCRdb's table, derived via immunoSEQ multiplex PCR, lists solely in-frame clones and lacks some. The sample has tens of thousands of clones, about 91% seen once; the top ten hold 3.5% to 4%. V is TRBV19 and J is TRBJ2-7, with 7 bases fitting TRBD2. The input for sequencing was CD4+ or CD8+ T cells sorted from blood, taken in a trial of the OX40 agonist ivuxolimab. The sequence derives from an adult with an advanced solid tumor such as melanoma, head and neck, liver or kidney cancer. CDR3 coding DNA: TGTGCCAGTAGTATAGTGCCTAGCGGCTACCCTTACGAGCAGTACTTC. Its protein product is CASSIVPSGYPYEQYF.